The sequence of this T cell receptor (beta chain) was determined in a study of identical twins listed by TCRdb under 2016. For the study in its entirety: TCR alpha and beta repertoires from monozygotic twins, unrelated adults of various ages and cord blood were deep-sequenced to test whether fetal clonotypes persist. Replicate twin experiments were performed at different times using different library preparation protocols to rule out contamination.

A remark on this clonotype: Its antigen target is currently unknown. Base-call qualities are not available, and no considerably larger clone is one nucleotide away.

Every donor in the study was a healthy Caucasian. The study also sequenced three unrelated non-twin adults: a male aged 18 to 30, a male aged 50 to 60 and a female aged 50 to 60. Using Miltenyi CD45RO+ enrichment and human naive T-cell isolation kits, memory (CD45RO+) and naive T cells were isolated from PBMC. Receptor amplification or capture employed 5' RACE. Sequencing instrument: Illumina HiSeq 2000. Template switching introduced a universal primer binding site; the final cDNA contained a unique molecular identifier, enabling accurate counting of TCR cDNA molecules. Specific primers in the conserved constant-segment region were used to synthesize first-strand cDNA for TCR alpha and beta chains. To control for contamination, every cDNA library was double barcoded, receiving both a SMART-Mk sample barcode and Illumina barcodes. TruSeq adapter sequences along with Illumina sample barcodes were introduced in two successive PCR steps. TCR alpha and beta cDNA libraries were sequenced on the Illumina HiSeq platform with custom primers. In the source study's methods: MiGEC processed the raw reads to extract unique molecular identifiers, while MiXCR was used to determine the CDR3 positions. For each individual, recombination models were inferred using an EM algorithm with the repgenHMM and IGoR tools. Shared clonotype analysis was performed with the tcR package in R, normalizing sharing by the product of cloneset sizes. To study raw recombination without the effects of thymic and clonal selection, out-of-frame nonproductive sequences were analyzed. TCRdb trimmed the raw reads at Q25, called clones with MiXCR and kept productive beta chains. For every CDR3 protein sequence, its rows merge into one entry that carries the most common genes and DNA. None of the V and J calls come from the authors' own analysis; TCRdb made them. The sample has 420,000 or so distinct CDR3 sequences on record, around 18% of them singletons. The top ten clonotypes cover around 12% of the sample.

Overall results and qualifications from the work: Because the same donors could not be followed over many years, conclusions were based on cross-sectional statistical analysis. Zero-insertion analyses could be partly confounded by invariant T cells such as MAIT and iNKT, although diverse VJ usage argued against such confounding for most clonotypes. Abundant cord blood beta clonotypes carried fewer insertions; young adult naive repertoires showed a weaker similar trend, while memory repertoires showed none. In beta out-of-frame sequences, excess twin sharing was weaker, because having fewer shared sequences lowered the signal-to-noise ratio. Out-of-frame TCR alpha sequences shared between twins showed an excess of low generation-probability sequences compared with coincidental sharing between unrelated individuals. In monozygotic twins, out-of-frame TCR alpha sharing was systematically underestimated by recombination models, although the models agreed with sharing between unrelated individuals.

From the germline V gene, CDR1 is SGHAT and CDR2 is FQNNGV. The CDR3 sequence holds 15 residues, the cysteine and phenylalanine included. Of all the DNA, just the CDR3 is kept, 45 bases in frame from base 1. Trimming removed 1 base from V and 6 bases from J, leaving 13 bases between the germline ends. The sequence came from a middle-aged man in good health. The chain employs TRBV11-2 and TRBJ2-1; the D gene cannot be resolved reliably. The specimen sequenced was naive T cells sorted from blood. The cell subset or site label corresponds to: cells isolated with a human naive T-cell isolation kit. The base sequence is TGTGCCAGCAGCTTAGTAGTCGGCAGAAGCAATGAGCAGTTCTTC. Translated, it reads CASSLVVGRSNEQFF.